This note documents a single TCR beta chain sequence. The germline V and J ends were trimmed by 3 bases and 5 bases, with 4 bases remaining between them. CDR3 length equals 11 residues. Study processing details: Estimates of nucleated cell counts were drawn from the amplification of reference gene primers. Some clones are missing from TCRdb's copy, which holds only in-frame ones; the method was immunoSEQ multiplex PCR. The D gene and trimming were derived from the DNA, and the V and J assignments and clone size from that table. The data show 90,000 to 110,000 clones, with 82% seen just once and approximately 15% held by the top ten. The data originate from a study of blood T cell repertoires in COVID-19. Study-wide context: Samples came from the United States, Italy and Spain, spanning acute and convalescent COVID-19. The cDNA or gDNA used as material had been derived from T cells, B-cell-depleted T cells, or PBMCs.

The sample was peripheral blood. The rearrangement joins TRBV12-3 or TRBV12-4 to TRBJ2-5, with no clear D. This receptor was taken from a woman of 80 years or more with acute or convalescent COVID-19. CDR3 coding DNA: TGTGCCAGCAGTTTTCGGGAGACCCAGTACTTC. It translates to CASSFRETQYF.